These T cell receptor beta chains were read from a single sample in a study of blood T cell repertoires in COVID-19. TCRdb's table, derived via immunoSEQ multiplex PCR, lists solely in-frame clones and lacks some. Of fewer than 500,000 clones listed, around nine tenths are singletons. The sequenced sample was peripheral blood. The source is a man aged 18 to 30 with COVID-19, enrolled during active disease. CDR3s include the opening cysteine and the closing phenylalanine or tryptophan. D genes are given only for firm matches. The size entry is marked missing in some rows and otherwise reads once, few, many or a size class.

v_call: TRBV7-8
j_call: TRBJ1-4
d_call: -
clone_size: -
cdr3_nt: TGTGCCAGCAGCTTGCGGGGGGATAATGAAAAACTGTTTTTT
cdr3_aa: CASSLRGDNEKLFF

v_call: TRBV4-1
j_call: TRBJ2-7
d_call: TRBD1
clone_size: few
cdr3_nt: TGCGCCAGCAGCCAAGAAGCGGACAGGGGGATCGAGCAGTACTTC
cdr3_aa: CASSQEADRGIEQYF

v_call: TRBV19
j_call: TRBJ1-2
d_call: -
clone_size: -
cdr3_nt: TGTGCCAGTAGTATGGGGGGACCTAACTATGGCTACACCTTC
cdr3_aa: CASSMGGPNYGYTF

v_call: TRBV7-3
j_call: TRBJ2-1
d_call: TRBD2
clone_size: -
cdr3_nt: TGTGCCAGCAGCCCCACTAGCGGGAGCCCATACAATGAGCAGTTCTTC
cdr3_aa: CASSPTSGSPYNEQFF

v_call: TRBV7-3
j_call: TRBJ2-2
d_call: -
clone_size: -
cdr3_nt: TGTGCCAGCAGCTTAAAGGGAGCCGGGGAGCTGTTTTTT
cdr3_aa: CASSLKGAGELFF

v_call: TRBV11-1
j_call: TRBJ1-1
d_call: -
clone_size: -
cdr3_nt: TGTGCCAGCAGCCCCATCCTGGGGGGCACTGAAGCTTTCTTT
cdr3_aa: CASSPILGGTEAFF

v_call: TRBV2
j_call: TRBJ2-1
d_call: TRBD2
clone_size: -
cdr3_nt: TGTGCCAGCAGTGAATTCCTAGCGGGAGCCCGCAATGAGCAGTTCTTC
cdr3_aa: CASSEFLAGARNEQFF

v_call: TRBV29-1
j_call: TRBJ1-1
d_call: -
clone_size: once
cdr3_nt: TGCAGCGTGGGGGGGGCGGGATACACTGAAGCTTTCTTT
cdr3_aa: CSVGGAGYTEAFF

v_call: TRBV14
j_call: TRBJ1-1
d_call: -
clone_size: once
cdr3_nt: TGTGCCAGCAGTCCCCAGGGTAGGGCTGAAGCTTTCTTT
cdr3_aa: CASSPQGRAEAFF

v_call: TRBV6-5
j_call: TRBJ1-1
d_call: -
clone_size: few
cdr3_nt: TGTGCCAGCAGTCACATGAACACTGAAGCTTTCTTT
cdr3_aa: CASSHMNTEAFF

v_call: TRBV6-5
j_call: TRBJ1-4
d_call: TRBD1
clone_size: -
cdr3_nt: TGTGCCAGCAGTAAGACAGGGGAGGGGGAAAAACTGTTTTTT
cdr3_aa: CASSKTGEGEKLFF

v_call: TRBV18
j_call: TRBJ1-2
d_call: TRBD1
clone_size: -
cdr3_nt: TGTGCCAGCTCACCTCCCGGGACAGACTATGGCTACACCTTC
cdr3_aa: CASSPPGTDYGYTF

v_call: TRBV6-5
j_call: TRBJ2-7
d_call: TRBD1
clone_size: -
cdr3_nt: TGTGCCAGCAGCAAAGACAGGGGCTACGAGCAGTACTTC
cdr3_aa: CASSKDRGYEQYF

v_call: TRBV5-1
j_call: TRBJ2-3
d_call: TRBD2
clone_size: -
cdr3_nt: TGCGCCAGCAGCTTGTTCGCGGGAGGTGTCGCAGATACGCAGTATTTT
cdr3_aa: CASSLFAGGVADTQYF

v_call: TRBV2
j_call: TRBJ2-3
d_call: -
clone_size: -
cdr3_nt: TGTGCCAGCAGTGAGAGAGGGTGGCAGACAGATACGCAGTATTTT
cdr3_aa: CASSERGWQTDTQYF

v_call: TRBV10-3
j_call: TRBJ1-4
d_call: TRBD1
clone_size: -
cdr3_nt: TGTGCCAAGCCGGGACAGGGTAATGAAAAACTGTTTTTT
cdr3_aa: CAKPGQGNEKLFF

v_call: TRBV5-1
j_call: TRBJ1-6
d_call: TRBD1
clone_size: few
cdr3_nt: TGCGCCAGCAGCACGGACAGGGGGCGTTCACCCCTCCACTTT
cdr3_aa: CASSTDRGRSPLHF

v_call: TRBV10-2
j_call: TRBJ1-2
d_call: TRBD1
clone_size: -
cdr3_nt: TGCGCCAGCAGCCGGGACAGGGCTAACTATGGCTACACCTTC
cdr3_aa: CASSRDRANYGYTF

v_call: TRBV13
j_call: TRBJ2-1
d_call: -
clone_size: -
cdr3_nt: TGTGCCAGCAGGGAGGTCGGGGGAATAGACAATGAGCAGTTCTTC
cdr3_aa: CASREVGGIDNEQFF

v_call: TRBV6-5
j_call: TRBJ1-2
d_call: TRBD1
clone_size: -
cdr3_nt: TGTGCCAGCATAGGGCCGGGACAGGGGGCATTTGGCTACACCTTC
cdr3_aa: CASIGPGQGAFGYTF

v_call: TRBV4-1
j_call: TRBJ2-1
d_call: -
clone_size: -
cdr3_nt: TGCGCCAGCAGCCAAGGCAGGGGTGGTTTCGGTGAGCAGTTCTTC
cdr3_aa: CASSQGRGGFGEQFF

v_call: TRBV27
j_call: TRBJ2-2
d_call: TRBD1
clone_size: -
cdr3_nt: TGTGCCAGCAGTTTATTCCCGGACAGGGCTGGCACCGGGGAGCTGTTTTTT
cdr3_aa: CASSLFPDRAGTGELFF

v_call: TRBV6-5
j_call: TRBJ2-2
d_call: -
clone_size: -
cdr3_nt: TGTGCCAGCAGGAGGGACACGAACACCGGGGAGCTGTTTTTT
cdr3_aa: CASRRDTNTGELFF

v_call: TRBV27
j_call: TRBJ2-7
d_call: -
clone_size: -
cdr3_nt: TGTGCCAGCAGTTTACAGGGTCGGTCCTACGAGCAGTACTTC
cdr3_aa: CASSLQGRSYEQYF

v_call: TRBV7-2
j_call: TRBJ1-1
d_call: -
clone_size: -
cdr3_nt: TGTGCCAGCAGCTTAGAACTGTTCACTGAAGCTTTCTTT
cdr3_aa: CASSLELFTEAFF

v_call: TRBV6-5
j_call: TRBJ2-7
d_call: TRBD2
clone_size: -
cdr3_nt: TGTGCCAGCTGGACCGGGACTAGTCGGGAGGGCGAGCAGTACTTC
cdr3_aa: CASWTGTSREGEQYF

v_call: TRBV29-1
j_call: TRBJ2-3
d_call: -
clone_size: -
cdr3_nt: TGCAGCGTTGAAGACCCCCCAGCAGGGCCTAGCACAGATACGCAGTATTTT
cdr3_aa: CSVEDPPAGPSTDTQYF

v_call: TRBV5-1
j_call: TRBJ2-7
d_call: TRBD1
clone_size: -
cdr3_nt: TGCGCCAGCACAAAATCCGGGACAGGGGGAAGTGAGCAGTACTTC
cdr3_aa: CASTKSGTGGSEQYF

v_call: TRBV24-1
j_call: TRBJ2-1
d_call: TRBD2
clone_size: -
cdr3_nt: TGTGCCACCAGTGATAGGACTAGCGGGAGCCGAGACAATGAGCAGTTCTTC
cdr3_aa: CATSDRTSGSRDNEQFF

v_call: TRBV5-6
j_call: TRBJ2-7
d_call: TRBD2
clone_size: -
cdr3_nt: TGTGCCAGCAGCACCGGACTAGCGATTTACGAGCAGTACTTC
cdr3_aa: CASSTGLAIYEQYF

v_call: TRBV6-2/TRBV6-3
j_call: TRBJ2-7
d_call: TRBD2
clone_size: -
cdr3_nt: TGTGCCAGCAGTTACCAGATAGGTATTAAAGGACTAGCCTACGAGCAGTACTTC
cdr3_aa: CASSYQIGIKGLAYEQYF

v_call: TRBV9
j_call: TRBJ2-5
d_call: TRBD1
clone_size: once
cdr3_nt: TGTGCCAGCAGCGGATATTCAGGAGGGACAGGTCGATTTCAAGAGACCCAGTACTTC
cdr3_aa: CASSGYSGGTGRFQETQYF

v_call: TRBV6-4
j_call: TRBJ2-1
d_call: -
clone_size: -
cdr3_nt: TGTGCCAGCAGTGACTCCCCGGGACTCAGCTCCTACAATGAGCAGTTCTTC
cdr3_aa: CASSDSPGLSSYNEQFF

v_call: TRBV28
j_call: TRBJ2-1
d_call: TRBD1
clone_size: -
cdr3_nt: TGTGCCAGCAGTCCGGGACAGGGGGCCGATGAGCAGTTCTTC
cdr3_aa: CASSPGQGADEQFF

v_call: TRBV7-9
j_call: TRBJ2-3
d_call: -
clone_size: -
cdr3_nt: TGTGCCAGCAGCCCCCCTTTGCGGCCCACAGATACGCAGTATTTT
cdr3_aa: CASSPPLRPTDTQYF

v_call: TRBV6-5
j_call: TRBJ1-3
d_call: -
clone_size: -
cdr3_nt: TGTGCCAGCACATCCGACGGGGGGCCTGGAAACACCATATATTTT
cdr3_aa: CASTSDGGPGNTIYF

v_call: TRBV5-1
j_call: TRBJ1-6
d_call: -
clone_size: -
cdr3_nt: TGCGCCAGCAGCGAACAGGGTCCGGATTCACCCCTCCACTTT
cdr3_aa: CASSEQGPDSPLHF

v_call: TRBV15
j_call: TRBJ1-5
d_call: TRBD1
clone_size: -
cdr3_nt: TGTGCCACCAGCAAGTCGGGACAGGGCGCGCCCCAGCATTTT
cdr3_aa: CATSKSGQGAPQHF

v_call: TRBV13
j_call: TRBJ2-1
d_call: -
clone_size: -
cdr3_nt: TGTGCCAGCAGCTTATTGACTACTAATACTAATGAGCAGTTCTTC
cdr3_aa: CASSLLTTNTNEQFF

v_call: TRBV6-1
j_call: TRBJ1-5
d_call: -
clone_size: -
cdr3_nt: TGTGCCAGCAGTGAAGGGGGAGGGCGCAATCAGCCCCAGCATTTT
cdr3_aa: CASSEGGGRNQPQHF

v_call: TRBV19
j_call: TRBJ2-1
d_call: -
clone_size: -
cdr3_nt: TGTGCCAGTAGTACCCAATACCAGACTCATGAGCAGTTCTTC
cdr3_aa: CASSTQYQTHEQFF

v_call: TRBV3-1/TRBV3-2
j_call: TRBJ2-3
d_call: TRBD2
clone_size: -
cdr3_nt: TGTGCCAGCAGACCCTCTAGCGGAACCAATACGCAGTATTTT
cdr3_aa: CASRPSSGTNTQYF